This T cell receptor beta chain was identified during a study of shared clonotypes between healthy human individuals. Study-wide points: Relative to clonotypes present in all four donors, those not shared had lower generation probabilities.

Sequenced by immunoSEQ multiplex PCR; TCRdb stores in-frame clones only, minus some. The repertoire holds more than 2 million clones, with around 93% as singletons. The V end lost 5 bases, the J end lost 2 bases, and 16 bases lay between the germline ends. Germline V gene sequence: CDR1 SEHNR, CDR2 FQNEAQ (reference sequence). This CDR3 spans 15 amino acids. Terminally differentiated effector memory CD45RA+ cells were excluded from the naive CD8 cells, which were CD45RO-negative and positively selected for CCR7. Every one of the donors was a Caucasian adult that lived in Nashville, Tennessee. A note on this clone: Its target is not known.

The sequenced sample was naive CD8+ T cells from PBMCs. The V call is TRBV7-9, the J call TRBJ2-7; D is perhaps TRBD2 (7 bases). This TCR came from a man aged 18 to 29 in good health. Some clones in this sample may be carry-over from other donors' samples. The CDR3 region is CASSGGASETYEQYF. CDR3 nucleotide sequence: TGTGCCAGCAGCGGGGGGGCTAGCGAAACCTACGAGCAGTACTTC. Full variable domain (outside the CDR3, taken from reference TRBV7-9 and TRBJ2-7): DTGVSQNPRHKITKRGQNVTFRCDPISEHNRLYWYRQTLGQGPEFLTYFQNEAQLEKSRLLSDRFSAERPKGSFSTLEIQRTEQGDSAMYLCASSGGASETYEQYFGPGTRLTVT.